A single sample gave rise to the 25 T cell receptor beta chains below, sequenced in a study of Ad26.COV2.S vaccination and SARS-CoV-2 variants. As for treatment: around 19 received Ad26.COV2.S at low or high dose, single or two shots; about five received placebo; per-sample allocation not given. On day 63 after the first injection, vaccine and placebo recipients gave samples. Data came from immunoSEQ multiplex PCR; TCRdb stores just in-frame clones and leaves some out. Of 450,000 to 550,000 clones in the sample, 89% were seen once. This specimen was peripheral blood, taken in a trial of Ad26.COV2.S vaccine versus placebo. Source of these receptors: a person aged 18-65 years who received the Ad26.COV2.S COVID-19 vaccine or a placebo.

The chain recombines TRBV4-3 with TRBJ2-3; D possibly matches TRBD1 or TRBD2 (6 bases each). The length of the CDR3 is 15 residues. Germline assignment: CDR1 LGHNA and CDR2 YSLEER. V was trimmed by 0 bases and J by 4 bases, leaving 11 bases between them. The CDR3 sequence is CASSQDIRGADTQYF. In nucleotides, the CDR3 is TGCGCCAGCAGCCAAGATATTAGGGGGGCAGATACGCAGTATTTT.

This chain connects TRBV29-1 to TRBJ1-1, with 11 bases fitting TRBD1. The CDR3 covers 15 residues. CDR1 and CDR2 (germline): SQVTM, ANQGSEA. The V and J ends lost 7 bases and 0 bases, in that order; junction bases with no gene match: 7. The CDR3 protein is CSARTGGLMNTEAFF. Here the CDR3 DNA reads TGCAGCGCCCGGACAGGGGGCCTTATGAACACTGAAGCTTTCTTT. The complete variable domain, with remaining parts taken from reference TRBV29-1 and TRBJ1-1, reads SAVISQKPSRDICQRGTSLTIQCQVDSQVTMMFWYRQQPGQSLTLIATANQGSEATYESGFVIDKFPISRPNLTFSTLTVSNMSPEDSSIYLCSARTGGLMNTEAFFGQGTRLTVV.

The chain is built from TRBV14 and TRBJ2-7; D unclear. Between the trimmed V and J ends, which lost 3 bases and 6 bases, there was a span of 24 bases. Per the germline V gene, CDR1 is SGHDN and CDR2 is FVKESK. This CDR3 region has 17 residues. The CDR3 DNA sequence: TGTGCCAGCAGCCATCTGATAGCAGGCAAAGGGTCGCCCGAGCAGTACTTC. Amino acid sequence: CASSHLIAGKGSPEQYF.

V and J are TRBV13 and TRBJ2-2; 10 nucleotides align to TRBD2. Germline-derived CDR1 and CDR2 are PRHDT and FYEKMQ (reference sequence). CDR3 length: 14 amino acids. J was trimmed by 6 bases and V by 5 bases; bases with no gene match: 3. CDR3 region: CASSRLAGAGELFF. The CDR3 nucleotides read TGTGCCAGCAGCCGACTAGCGGGCGCCGGGGAGCTGTTTTTT.

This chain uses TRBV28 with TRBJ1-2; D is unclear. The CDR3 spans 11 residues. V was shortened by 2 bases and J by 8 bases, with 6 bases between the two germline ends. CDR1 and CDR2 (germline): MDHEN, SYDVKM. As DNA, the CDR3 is TGTGCCAGCAGTTTAAGGAGCGGCTACACCTTC. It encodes CASSLRSGYTF.

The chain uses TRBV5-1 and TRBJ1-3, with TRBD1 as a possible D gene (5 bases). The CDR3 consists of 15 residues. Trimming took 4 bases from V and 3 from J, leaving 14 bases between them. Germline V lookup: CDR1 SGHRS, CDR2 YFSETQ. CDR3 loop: CASSGGTNNGNTIYF. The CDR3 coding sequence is TGCGCCAGCAGCGGCGGGACGAACAATGGAAACACCATATATTTT.

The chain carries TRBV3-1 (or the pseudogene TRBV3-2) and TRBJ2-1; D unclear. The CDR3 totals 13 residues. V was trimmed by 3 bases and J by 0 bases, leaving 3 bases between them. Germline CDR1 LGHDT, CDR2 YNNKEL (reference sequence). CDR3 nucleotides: TGTGCCAGCAGCCATTCCTCCTACAATGAGCAGTTCTTC. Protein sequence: CASSHSSYNEQFF.

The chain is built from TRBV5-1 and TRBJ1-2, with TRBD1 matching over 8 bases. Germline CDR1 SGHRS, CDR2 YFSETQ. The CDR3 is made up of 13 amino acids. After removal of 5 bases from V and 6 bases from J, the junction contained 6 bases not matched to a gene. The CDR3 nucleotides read TGCGCCAGCAGGGTCAGGGGGCAAGATGGCTACACCTTC. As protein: CASRVRGQDGYTF.

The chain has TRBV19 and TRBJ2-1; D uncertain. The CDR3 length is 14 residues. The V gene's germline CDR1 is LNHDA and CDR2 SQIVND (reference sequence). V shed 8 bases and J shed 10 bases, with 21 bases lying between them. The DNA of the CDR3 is TGTGCCAGTGACCTAAGGATGGGATATGGGGAGCAGTTCTTC. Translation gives CASDLRMGYGEQFF.

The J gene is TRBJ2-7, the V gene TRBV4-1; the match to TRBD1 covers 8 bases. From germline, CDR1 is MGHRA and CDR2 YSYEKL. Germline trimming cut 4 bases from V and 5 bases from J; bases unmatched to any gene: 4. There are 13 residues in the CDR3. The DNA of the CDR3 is TGCGCCAGCAGCCGGATGGACAGGGACGAGCAGTACTTC. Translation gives CASSRMDRDEQYF.

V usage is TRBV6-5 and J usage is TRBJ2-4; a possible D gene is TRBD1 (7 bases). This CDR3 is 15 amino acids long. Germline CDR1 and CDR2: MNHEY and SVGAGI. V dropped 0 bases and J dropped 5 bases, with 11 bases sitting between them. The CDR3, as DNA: TGTGCCAGCAGTTACTCCAGGGGGGCAGAAAACATTCAGTACTTC. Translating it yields CASSYSRGAENIQYF.

The CDR3 spells CSGPGYTF. The DNA for the CDR3 is TGCAGCGGTCCCGGCTACACCTTC. The chain recombines TRBV29-1 with TRBJ1-2; D gene ambiguous. The germline V and J ends were trimmed by 7 bases and 8 bases, with 5 bases remaining between them. The germline gives CDR1 SQVTM, CDR2 ANQGSEA. The CDR3 has 8 residues.

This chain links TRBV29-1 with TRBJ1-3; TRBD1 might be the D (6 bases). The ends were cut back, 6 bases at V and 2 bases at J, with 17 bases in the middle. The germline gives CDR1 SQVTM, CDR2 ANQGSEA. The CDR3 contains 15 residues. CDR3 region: CSVWGLPGTGNTIYF. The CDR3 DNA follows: TGCAGCGTCTGGGGGCTACCCGGGACTGGAAACACCATATATTTT.

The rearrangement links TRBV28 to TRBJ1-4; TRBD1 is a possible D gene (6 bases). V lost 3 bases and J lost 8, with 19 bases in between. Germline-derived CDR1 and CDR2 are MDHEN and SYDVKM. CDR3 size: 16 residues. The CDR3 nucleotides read TGTGCCAGCAGTTTGCCCCCGACAGGAGATCCGGAAAAACTGTTTTTT. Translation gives CASSLPPTGDPEKLFF.

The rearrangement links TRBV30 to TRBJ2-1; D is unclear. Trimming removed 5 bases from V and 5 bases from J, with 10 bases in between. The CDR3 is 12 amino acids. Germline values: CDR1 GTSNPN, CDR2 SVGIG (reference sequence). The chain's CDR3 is CAWEQEDNEQFF. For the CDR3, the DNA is TGTGCCTGGGAGCAAGAGGACAATGAGCAGTTCTTC.

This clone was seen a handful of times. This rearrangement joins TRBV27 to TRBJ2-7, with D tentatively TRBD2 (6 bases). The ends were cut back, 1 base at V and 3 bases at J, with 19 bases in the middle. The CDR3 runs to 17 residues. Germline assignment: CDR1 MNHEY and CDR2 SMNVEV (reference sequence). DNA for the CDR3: TGTGCCAGCAGTTTATATCCCTCCGGGACTGGTAACTACGAGCAGTACTTC. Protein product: CASSLYPSGTGNYEQYF.

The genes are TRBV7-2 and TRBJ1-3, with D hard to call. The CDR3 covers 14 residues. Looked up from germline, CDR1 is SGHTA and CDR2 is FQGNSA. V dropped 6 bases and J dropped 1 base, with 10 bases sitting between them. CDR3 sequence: CASSSDPSGNTIYF. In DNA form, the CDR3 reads TGTGCCAGCAGTTCTGACCCATCTGGAAACACCATATATTTT.

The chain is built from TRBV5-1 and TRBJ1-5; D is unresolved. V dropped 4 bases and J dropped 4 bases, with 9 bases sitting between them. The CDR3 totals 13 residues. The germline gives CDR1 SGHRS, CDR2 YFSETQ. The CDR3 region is CASSPDPNQPQHF. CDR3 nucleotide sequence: TGCGCCAGCAGCCCGGACCCAAATCAGCCCCAGCATTTT.

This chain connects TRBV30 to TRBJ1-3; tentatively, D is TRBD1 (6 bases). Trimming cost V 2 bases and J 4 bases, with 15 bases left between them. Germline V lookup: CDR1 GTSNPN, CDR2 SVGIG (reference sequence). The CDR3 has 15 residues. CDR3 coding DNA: TGTGCCTGGAGTCCTTCAGGGGCTATAGGAAACACCATATATTTT. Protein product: CAWSPSGAIGNTIYF.

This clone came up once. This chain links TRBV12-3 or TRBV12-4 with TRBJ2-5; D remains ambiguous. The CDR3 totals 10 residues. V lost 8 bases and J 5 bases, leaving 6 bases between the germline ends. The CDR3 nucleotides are TGTGCCAGCGGTTGGGAGACCCAGTACTTC. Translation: CASGWETQYF.

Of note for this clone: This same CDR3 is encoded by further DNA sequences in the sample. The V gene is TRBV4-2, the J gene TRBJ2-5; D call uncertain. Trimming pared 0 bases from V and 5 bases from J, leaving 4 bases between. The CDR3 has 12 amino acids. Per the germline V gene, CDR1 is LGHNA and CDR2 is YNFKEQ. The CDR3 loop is CASSQERETQYF. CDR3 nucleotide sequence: TGTGCCAGCAGCCAAGAACGTGAGACCCAGTACTTC.

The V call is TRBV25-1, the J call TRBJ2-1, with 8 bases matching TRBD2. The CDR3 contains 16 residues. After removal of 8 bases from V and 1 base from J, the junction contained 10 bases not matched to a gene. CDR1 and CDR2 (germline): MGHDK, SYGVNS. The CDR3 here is CASFHVAGRSYNEQFF. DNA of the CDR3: TGTGCCAGCTTCCATGTAGCGGGAAGGTCCTACAATGAGCAGTTCTTC.

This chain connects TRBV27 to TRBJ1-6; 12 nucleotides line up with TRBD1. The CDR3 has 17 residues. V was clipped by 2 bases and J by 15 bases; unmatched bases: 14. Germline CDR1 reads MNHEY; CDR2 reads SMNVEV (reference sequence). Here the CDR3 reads CASSLIGTGGQPLLLHF. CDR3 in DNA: TGTGCCAGCAGTTTAATAGGGACAGGGGGCCAACCTCTACTCCTCCACTTT.

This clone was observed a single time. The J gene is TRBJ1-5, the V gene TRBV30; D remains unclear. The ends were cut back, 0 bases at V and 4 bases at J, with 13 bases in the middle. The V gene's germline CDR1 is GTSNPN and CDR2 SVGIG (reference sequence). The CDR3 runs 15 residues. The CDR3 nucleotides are TGTGCCTGGAGTGTTGCGGGAGGAAGAAATCAGCCCCAGCATTTT. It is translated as CAWSVAGGRNQPQHF.

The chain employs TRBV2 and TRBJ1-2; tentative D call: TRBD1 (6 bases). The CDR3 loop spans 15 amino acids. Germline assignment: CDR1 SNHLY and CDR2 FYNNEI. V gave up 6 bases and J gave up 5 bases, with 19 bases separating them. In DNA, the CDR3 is TGTGCCAGCAGGGGGGACGGACAGTACGCTTATGGCTACACCTTC. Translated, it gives CASRGDGQYAYGYTF.